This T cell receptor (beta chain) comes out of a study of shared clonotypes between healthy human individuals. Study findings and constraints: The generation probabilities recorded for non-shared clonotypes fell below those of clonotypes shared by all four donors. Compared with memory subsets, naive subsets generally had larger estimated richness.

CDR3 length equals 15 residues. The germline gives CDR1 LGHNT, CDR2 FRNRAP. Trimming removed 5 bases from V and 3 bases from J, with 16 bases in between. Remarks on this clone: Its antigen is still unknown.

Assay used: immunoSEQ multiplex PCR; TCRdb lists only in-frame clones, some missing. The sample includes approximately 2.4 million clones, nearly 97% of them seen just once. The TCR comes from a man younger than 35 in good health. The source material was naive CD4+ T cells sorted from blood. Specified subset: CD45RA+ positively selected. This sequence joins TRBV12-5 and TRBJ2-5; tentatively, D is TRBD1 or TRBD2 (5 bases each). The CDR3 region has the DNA TGTGCTAGTGGTCCGGAGGAGACAGATGAAGAGACCCAGTACTTC. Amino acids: CASGPEETDEETQYF. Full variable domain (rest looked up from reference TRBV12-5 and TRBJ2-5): DARVTQTPRHKVTEMGQEVTMRCQPILGHNTVFWYRQTMMQGLELLAYFRNRAPLDDSGMPKDRFSAEMPDATLATLKIQPSEPRDSAVYFCASGPEETDEETQYFGPGTRLLVL.